These T cell receptor beta chains were read from a single sample in a study of T-cell memory formation after mild COVID-19. TCRdb passed the 5' RACE reads through MiXCR, listing each CDR3 protein once. The repertoire holds around 400,000 distinct CDR3 sequences, with 24% as singletons. The sequenced sample was PBMCs or a T cell subset sorted from them (not recorded which). These receptors all come from an adult woman who had mild COVID-19 (a few samples of this study predate the infection). Cell type and time point are not known. Both conserved end residues are part of each CDR3. Each record gives: clone size, D gene, J gene, V gene, CDR3 protein, CDR3 DNA. D genes are given only for firm matches. Clone size, where shown, is once, few, many, or a class for clones that have expanded.

once | NA | TRBJ1-6 | TRBV19 | CASSNPTVYNSPLHF | TGTGCCAGTAGTAACCCTACAGTCTATAATTCACCCCTCCACTTT
few | TRBD2 | TRBJ2-1 | TRBV12-3/TRBV12-4 | CASSTSAGPYNEQFF | TGTGCCAGCAGTACTAGCGCCGGGCCCTACAATGAGCAGTTCTTC
NA | NA | TRBJ2-3 | TRBV7-6 | CASSLDMTGSRDTQYF | TGTGCCAGCAGCTTAGATATGACAGGCTCAAGAGATACGCAGTATTTT
NA | TRBD1 | TRBJ1-2 | TRBV5-6 | CASSHIATGGYGYTF | TGTGCCAGCAGCCATATTGCAACAGGGGGCTATGGCTACACCTTC
NA | NA | TRBJ2-5 | TRBV9 | CASSPGWGSQETQYF | TGTGCCAGCAGCCCTGGGTGGGGAAGCCAAGAGACCCAGTACTTC
few | TRBD2 | TRBJ2-1 | TRBV7-9 | CASSLELAGGRNEQFF | TGTGCCAGCAGCTTAGAACTAGCGGGAGGTAGGAATGAGCAGTTCTTC
NA | NA | TRBJ2-3 | TRBV30 | CAWSVGWVSLATDTQYF | TGTGCCTGGAGTGTTGGGTGGGTTAGCCTAGCCACAGATACGCAGTATTTT
NA | NA | TRBJ2-7 | TRBV13 | CASSSINLGRITTEQYF | TGTGCCAGCAGCTCTATAAACCTCGGACGGATAACCACTGAGCAGTACTTC
few | NA | TRBJ2-7 | TRBV27 | CASKRLATSYEQYF | TGTGCCAGCAAGCGGCTAGCCACATCCTACGAGCAGTACTTC
NA | NA | TRBJ2-3 | TRBV20-1 | CSARAPRATDTQYF | TGCAGTGCTAGAGCCCCCCGGGCAACAGATACGCAGTATTTT
NA | NA | TRBJ2-5 | TRBV19 | CASSEQGGKTQYF | TGTGCCAGTAGTGAACAGGGTGGGAAGACCCAGTACTTC
many | NA | TRBJ2-2 | TRBV5-1 | CASSLAQNTGELFF | TGTGCCAGCAGCTTAGCCCAGAACACCGGGGAGCTGTTTTTT
few | NA | TRBJ2-6 | TRBV4-3 | CASSQDRASRSGANVLTF | TGCGCCAGCAGCCAAGATCGTGCCAGCCGCTCTGGGGCCAACGTCCTGACTTTC
NA | NA | TRBJ2-7 | TRBV7-6 | CASSLAGHLYEQYF | TGTGCCAGCAGCTTAGCGGGACACCTCTACGAGCAGTACTTC
NA | NA | TRBJ1-1 | TRBV12-3/TRBV12-4 | CASSETTFTEAFF | TGTGCCAGCAGTGAGACCACGTTCACTGAAGCTTTCTTT
few | NA | TRBJ1-2 | TRBV5-4 | CASSPEQGYYGYTF | TGTGCCAGCAGCCCGGAACAGGGCTACTATGGCTACACCTTC
many | NA | TRBJ1-1 | TRBV6-5 | CASSYSNTEAFF | TGTGCCAGCAGTTACTCGAACACTGAAGCTTTCTTT
few | NA | TRBJ1-1 | TRBV6-6 | CASSQGSNTEAFF | TGTGCCAGCAGCCAGGGATCGAACACTGAAGCTTTCTTT
few | TRBD1 | TRBJ2-7 | TRBV5-1 | CASSPWTGHYEQYF | TGCGCCAGCAGCCCTTGGACAGGGCACTACGAGCAGTACTTC
few | NA | TRBJ2-3 | TRBV10-2 | CASSEPGVTDTQYF | TGCGCCAGCAGTGAGCCGGGGGTAACAGATACGCAGTATTTT
many | NA | TRBJ2-7 | TRBV6-5 | CASSYRGAYEQYF | TGTGCCAGCAGTTACAGGGGCGCCTACGAGCAGTACTTC
few | NA | TRBJ1-4 | TRBV18 | CASSPRAVNEKLFF | TGTGCCAGCTCACCTAGGGCCGTTAATGAAAAACTGTTTTTT
NA | NA | TRBJ2-7 | TRBV4-2 | CASSPQTLYEQYF | TGTGCCAGCAGTCCTCAGACTCTTTACGAGCAGTACTTC
few | TRBD1 | TRBJ1-2 | TRBV12-3/TRBV12-4 | CASSRTGALAGYTF | TGTGCCAGCAGTAGGACAGGGGCCTTGGCTGGCTACACCTTC
few | NA | TRBJ1-3 | TRBV9 | CASNAGDDSGNTIYF | TGTGCCAGCAACGCTGGGGACGACTCTGGAAACACCATATATTTT
few | NA | TRBJ2-3 | TRBV29-1 | CSVDTPGTDTQYF | TGCAGCGTTGATACTCCGGGGACAGATACGCAGTATTTT
NA | NA | TRBJ2-7 | TRBV4-1 | CASSPPGQGMTYEQYF | TGCGCCAGCAGCCCCCCCGGCCAGGGGATGACCTACGAGCAGTACTTC